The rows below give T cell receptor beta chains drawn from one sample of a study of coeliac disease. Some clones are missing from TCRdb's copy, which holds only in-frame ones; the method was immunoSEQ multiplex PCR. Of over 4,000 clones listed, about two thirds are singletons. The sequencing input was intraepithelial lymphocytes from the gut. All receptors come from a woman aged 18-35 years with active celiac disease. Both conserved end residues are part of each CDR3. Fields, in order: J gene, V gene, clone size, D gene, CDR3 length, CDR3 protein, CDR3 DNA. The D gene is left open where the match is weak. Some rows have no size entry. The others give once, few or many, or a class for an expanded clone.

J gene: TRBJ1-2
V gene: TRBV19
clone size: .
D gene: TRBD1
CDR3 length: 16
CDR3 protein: CASSMVPGQGQAGYTF
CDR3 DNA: TGTGCCAGTAGTATGGTGCCGGGACAGGGACAGGCTGGCTACACCTTC

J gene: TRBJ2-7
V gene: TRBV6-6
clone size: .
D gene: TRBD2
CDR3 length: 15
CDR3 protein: CASSPFKGGAYEQYF
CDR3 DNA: TGTGCCAGCAGTCCCTTTAAGGGAGGGGCCTACGAGCAGTACTTC

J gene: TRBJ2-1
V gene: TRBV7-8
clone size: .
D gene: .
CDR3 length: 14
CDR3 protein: CASSLASQGGEQFF
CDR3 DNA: TGTGCCAGCAGCTTAGCGAGTCAGGGTGGTGAGCAGTTCTTC

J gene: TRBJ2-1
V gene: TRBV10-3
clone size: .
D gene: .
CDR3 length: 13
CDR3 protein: CAISDRVSDEQFF
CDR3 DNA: TGTGCCATCAGTGACAGGGTTTCGGATGAGCAGTTCTTC

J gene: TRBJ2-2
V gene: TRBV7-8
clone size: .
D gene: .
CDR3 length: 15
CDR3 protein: CASSWETGAPGELFF
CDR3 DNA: TGTGCCAGCAGCTGGGAGACCGGAGCCCCGGGGGAGCTGTTTTTT

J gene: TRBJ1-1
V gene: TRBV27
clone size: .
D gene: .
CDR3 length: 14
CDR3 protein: CASSPHGGRTEAFF
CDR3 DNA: TGTGCCAGCAGTCCCCACGGGGGGAGGACTGAAGCTTTCTTT

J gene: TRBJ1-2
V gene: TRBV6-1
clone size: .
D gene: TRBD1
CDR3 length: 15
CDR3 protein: CASSEAAGGDYGYTF
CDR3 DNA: TGTGCCAGCAGTGAGGCGGCAGGGGGAGACTATGGCTACACCTTC

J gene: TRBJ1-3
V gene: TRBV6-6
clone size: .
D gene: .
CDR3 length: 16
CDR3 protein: CASSYLSTIRWDTIYF
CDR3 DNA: TGTGCCAGCAGTTACCTTTCGACAATCCGGTGGGACACCATATATTTT

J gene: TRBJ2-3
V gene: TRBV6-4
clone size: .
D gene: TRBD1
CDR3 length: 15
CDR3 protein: CASSDGQGTSDTQYF
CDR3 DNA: TGTGCCAGCAGTGACGGACAGGGGACATCAGATACGCAGTATTTT

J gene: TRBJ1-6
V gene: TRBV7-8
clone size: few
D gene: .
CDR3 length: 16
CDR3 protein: CASSLPGQGLDSPLHF
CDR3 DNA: TGTGCCAGCAGCCTCCCAGGGCAGGGGTTGGATTCACCCCTCCACTTT

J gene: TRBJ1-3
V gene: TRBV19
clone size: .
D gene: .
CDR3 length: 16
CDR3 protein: CARRGREGPSGNTIYF
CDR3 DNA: TGTGCCCGCCGTGGGAGGGAGGGTCCCTCTGGAAACACCATATATTTT

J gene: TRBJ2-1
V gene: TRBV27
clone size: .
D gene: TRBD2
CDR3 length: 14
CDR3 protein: CASTTSGRLDEQFF
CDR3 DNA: TGTGCCAGCACGACTAGCGGGAGGCTGGATGAGCAGTTCTTC

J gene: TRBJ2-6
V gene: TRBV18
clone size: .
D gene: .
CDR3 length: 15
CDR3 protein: CASSGASRGANVLTF
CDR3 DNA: TGTGCCAGCTCAGGAGCCTCCCGCGGGGCCAACGTCCTGACTTTC

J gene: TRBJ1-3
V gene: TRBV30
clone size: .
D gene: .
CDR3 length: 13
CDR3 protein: CAWGEGRGNTIYF
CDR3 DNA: TGTGCCTGGGGGGAAGGACGGGGGAACACCATATATTTT

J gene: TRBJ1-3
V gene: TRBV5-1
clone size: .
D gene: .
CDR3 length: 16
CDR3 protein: CASSSGGVVSGNTIYF
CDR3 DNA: TGCGCCAGCTCCTCAGGAGGGGTGGTATCTGGAAACACCATATATTTT

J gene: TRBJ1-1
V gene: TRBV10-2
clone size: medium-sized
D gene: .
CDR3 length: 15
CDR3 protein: CASSEYWTEGTEAFF
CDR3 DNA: TGCGCCAGCAGTGAGTACTGGACCGAGGGTACTGAAGCTTTCTTT

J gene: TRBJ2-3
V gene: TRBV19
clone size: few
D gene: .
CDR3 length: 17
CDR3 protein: CASSHPETMQSTDTQYF
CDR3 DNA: TGTGCCAGTAGCCACCCAGAAACGATGCAAAGCACAGATACGCAGTATTTT

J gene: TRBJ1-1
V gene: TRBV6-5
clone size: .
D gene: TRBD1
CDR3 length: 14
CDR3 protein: CASSRQGRDTEAFF
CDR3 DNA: TGTGCCAGCAGCAGACAGGGTAGGGATACTGAAGCTTTCTTT

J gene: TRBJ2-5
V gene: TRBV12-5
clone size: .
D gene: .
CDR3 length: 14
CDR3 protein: CASGSPGPQETQYF
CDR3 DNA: TGTGCTAGTGGCTCCCCAGGGCCCCAAGAGACCCAGTACTTC

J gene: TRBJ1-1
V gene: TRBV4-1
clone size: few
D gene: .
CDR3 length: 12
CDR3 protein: CASSPQGTEAFF
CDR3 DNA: TGCGCCAGCAGCCCGCAGGGCACTGAAGCTTTCTTT

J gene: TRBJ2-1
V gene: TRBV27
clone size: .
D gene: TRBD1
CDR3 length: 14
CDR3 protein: CASKFGTEYNEQFF
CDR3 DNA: TGTGCCAGCAAATTCGGGACAGAGTACAATGAGCAGTTCTTC

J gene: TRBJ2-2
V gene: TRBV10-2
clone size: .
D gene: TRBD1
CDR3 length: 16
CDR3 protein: CASHTVTGRFTGELFF
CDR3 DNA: TGCGCCAGCCACACTGTGACAGGGCGGTTCACCGGGGAGCTGTTTTTT

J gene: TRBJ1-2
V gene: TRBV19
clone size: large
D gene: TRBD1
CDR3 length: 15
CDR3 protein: CASSPGTGLDYGYTF
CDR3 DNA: TGTGCCAGTAGTCCCGGGACAGGTTTAGACTATGGCTACACCTTC

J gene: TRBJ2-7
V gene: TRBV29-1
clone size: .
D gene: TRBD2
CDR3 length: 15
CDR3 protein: CSGSTSGGASIEQYF
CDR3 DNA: TGCAGCGGATCGACTAGCGGGGGGGCCTCGATTGAGCAGTACTTC

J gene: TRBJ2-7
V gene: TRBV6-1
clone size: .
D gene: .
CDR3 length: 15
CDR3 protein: CASSPGGGGPREQYF
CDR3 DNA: TGTGCCAGCAGCCCGGGGGGAGGGGGTCCGCGGGAGCAGTACTTC

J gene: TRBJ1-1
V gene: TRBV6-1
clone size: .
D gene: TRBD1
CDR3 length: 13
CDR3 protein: CASRDRVIAEAFF
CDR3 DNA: TGTGCCAGCAGAGACAGGGTTATCGCTGAAGCTTTCTTT

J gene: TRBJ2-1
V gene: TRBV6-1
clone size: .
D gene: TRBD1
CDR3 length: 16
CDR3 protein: CASSDRAGGLGNEQFF
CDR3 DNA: TGTGCCAGCAGTGACAGGGCAGGGGGCTTAGGGAATGAGCAGTTCTTC

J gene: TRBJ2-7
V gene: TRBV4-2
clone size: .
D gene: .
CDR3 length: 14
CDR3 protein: CASSRTAYGLEQYF
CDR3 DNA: TGTGCCAGCAGCCGTACCGCTTATGGGCTCGAGCAGTACTTC

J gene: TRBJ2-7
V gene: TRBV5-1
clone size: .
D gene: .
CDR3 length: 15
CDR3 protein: CASSLGAGDVYEQYF
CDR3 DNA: TGCGCCAGCAGCTTGGGGGCAGGGGATGTCTACGAGCAGTACTTC

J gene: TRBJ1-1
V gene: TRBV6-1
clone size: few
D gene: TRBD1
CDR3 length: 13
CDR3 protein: CASSWDRGGEAFF
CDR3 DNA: TGTGCCAGCAGCTGGGACAGGGGAGGTGAAGCTTTCTTT

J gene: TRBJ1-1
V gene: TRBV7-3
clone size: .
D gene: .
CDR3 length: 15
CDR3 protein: CASSLTGGGGTEAFF
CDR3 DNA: TGTGCCAGCAGCTTAACGGGCGGGGGGGGCACTGAAGCTTTCTTT

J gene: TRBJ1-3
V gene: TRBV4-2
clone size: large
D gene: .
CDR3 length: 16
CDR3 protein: CASSLSRELTGNTIYF
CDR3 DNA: TGTGCCAGCAGCCTTAGTAGGGAGTTGACTGGAAACACCATATATTTT